Listed below are T cell receptor beta chains from one sample, sequenced in a study of T cell responses to AZD1222 COVID-19 vaccine. TCRdb keeps only in-frame clones here, not all; method: immunoSEQ multiplex PCR. This sample carries tens of thousands of clones, around 80% of them seen once, and the ten largest clones take about 3.9%. This material consisted of peripheral blood, taken on day 0 of AZD1222 vaccination. These TCRs come from an adult in good health. Each CDR3 is given with its conserved first and last residue. Each record gives: clone size, V gene, J gene, D gene, CDR3 protein. The D gene is left open where the match is weak. Only part of the rows carry a size: once, few, many, or a class if the clone is expanded.

.,TRBV4-1,TRBJ1-1,.,CASSQEARSNTEAFF
.,TRBV7-2,TRBJ1-2,TRBD1,CASSLGQGRGYTF
once,TRBV19,TRBJ1-3,.,CASSMEGRRSGNTIYF
once,TRBV18,TRBJ1-3,.,CASSPRTLSSGNTIYF
.,TRBV29-1,TRBJ1-2,.,CSVEDRRFYGYTF
.,TRBV23-1,TRBJ1-2,TRBD1,CASSQSELRQGNYGYTF
once,TRBV13,TRBJ2-2,.,CASSVIFGELFF
.,TRBV3-1/TRBV3-2,TRBJ1-4,TRBD1,CASSRRQGAEKLFF
few,TRBV30,TRBJ1-1,.,CAWKGPTWTEAFF
.,TRBV9,TRBJ1-2,.,CASSVVPDSRGYTF
.,TRBV6-5,TRBJ1-1,.,CASSYSGRGGNTEAFF
.,TRBV7-2,TRBJ2-2,.,CASSLPTAGTNTGELFF
.,TRBV19,TRBJ1-6,.,CASSTTALTLNSPLHF
.,TRBV10-3,TRBJ2-7,TRBD2,CAIQPGAGGLGEQYF
once,TRBV19,TRBJ1-4,.,CASSTRARRNEKLFF
.,TRBV7-9,TRBJ1-5,.,CASSRESNQPQHF
.,TRBV3-1/TRBV3-2,TRBJ2-1,.,CASSPDRARQFF
.,TRBV7-6,TRBJ2-1,TRBD2,CASSLVRGGDYNEQFF
.,TRBV4-1,TRBJ1-5,.,CASSQDQEGRPQHF
.,TRBV6-1,TRBJ1-2,.,CASSEQYVTQDNTF
.,TRBV6-5,TRBJ1-1,TRBD1,CASSYSGGKDTEAFF
.,TRBV6-6,TRBJ1-2,.,CASSYRDTGYTF
.,TRBV11-3,TRBJ2-5,.,CASSLVVETQYF
.,TRBV24-1,TRBJ1-5,TRBD1,CATSEMLYRGPDYSNQPQHF
.,TRBV7-9,TRBJ2-7,.,CASSLAGRGTYEQYF
few,TRBV29-1,TRBJ2-2,.,CSGTGYTGELFF